The 31 T cell receptor beta chains listed next were all sequenced from one sample in a study of blood T cell repertoires in COVID-19. Repertoires were generated with immunoSEQ multiplex PCR, while TCRdb's copy carries only in-frame clones and drops some. The data show roughly 290,000 clones, roughly 85% seen once. Sequenced: PBMCs or T cells enriched from blood (not recorded which). These receptors were taken from a man aged 30-40 years who had recovered from COVID-19.

On this clone: The sample contains more than one DNA sequence encoding this CDR3. The CDR3 is CASSEAGETQYF. CDR3 sequence (DNA): TGTGCCAGCAGTGAGGCCGGGGAGACCCAGTACTTC. The chain uses TRBV2 and TRBJ2-5; D is undetermined. The V and J ends lost 3 bases and 5 bases respectively, with 7 bases between them. The germline gives CDR1 SNHLY, CDR2 FYNNEI. This CDR3 region has 12 residues.

The V gene is TRBV5-1, the J gene TRBJ2-5; possibly TRBD1 for D (6 bases). The CDR3 totals 14 residues. The germline V gene encodes CDR1 SGHRS and CDR2 YFSETQ. V lost 2 bases, J lost 2 bases, and 10 bases lay in between. The CDR3 DNA follows: TGCGCCAGCAGCTTCACAGGGCTGCAAGAGACCCAGTACTTC. Translation gives CASSFTGLQETQYF.

The sample holds one count of this clone. The chain carries TRBV7-8 and TRBJ2-2; no definite D call. CDR1 is SGHVS and CDR2 is FQNEAQ in the germline V gene. The CDR3 consists of 16 residues. V lost 5 bases and J 4 bases, leaving 17 bases between the germline ends. This chain's CDR3 is CASSPVWPPFTGELFF. In DNA, the CDR3 is TGTGCCAGCAGCCCTGTCTGGCCACCATTCACCGGGGAGCTGTTTTTT.

This clone was detected only once. The chain joins TRBV6-5 to TRBJ2-5; D perhaps matches TRBD2 (6 bases). In germline, CDR1 is MNHEY, CDR2 SVGAGI. V was shortened by 5 bases and J by 5 bases, with 15 bases between the two germline ends. The CDR3 is 14 amino acids. The CDR3 DNA reads TGTGCCAGCAGTCGGGGAAGGGGAGGCGAGACCCAGTACTTC. It specifies CASSRGRGGETQYF.

The chain couples TRBV6-2 or TRBV6-3 to TRBJ1-2, with TRBD1 matching over 7 bases. This CDR3 is built from 16 residues. Germline assignment: CDR1 MNHEY and CDR2 SVGEGT. J lost 1 base, V lost 2 bases, and 7 bases had no gene match. The CDR3 loop is CASSYTRDRDNYGYTF. DNA for the CDR3: TGTGCCAGCAGTTACACCCGGGACAGAGATAACTATGGCTACACCTTC.

This clone was seen more than once but under ten times. This chain links TRBV6-5 with TRBJ2-7; TRBD1 matches at 10 bases. The CDR3 sequence is 13 residues long. Germline assignment: CDR1 MNHEY and CDR2 SVGAGI. The ends lost 7 bases at V and 5 bases at J; junction bases unmatched: 5. CDR3 DNA sequence: TGTGCCAGCACGACAGGGGGCTTCGACGAGCAGTACTTC. It yields the protein CASTTGGFDEQYF.

The V and J genes are TRBV6-5 and TRBJ2-2, with 8 bases matching TRBD1. From germline, CDR1 is MNHEY and CDR2 SVGAGI. V trimming: 6 bases; J trimming: 1 base; junction bases outside the gene matches: 4. The CDR3 covers 15 residues. This CDR3 is CASSWDRKNTGELFF. The CDR3 DNA follows: TGTGCCAGCAGCTGGGACAGGAAGAACACCGGGGAGCTGTTTTTT.

The genes are TRBV7-8 and TRBJ2-7; TRBD2 aligns across 7 bases. With V trimmed by 5 bases and J by 0 bases, 7 bases remained unmatched. CDR3 length: 15 residues. The germline V gene has CDR1 SGHVS and CDR2 FQNEAQ. CDR3 bases: TGTGCCAGCAGCCAAGGACTAGTCAGCTCCTACGAGCAGTACTTC. As protein: CASSQGLVSSYEQYF.

The CDR3 DNA sequence: TGCGCCAGCAGCCAGGAGCCCGGGGATTACAATGAGCAGTTCTTC. It specifies CASSQEPGDYNEQFF. The rearrangement links TRBV4-3 to TRBJ2-1; tentative D call: TRBD2 (5 bases). The CDR3 is 15 residues long. Germline loops: CDR1 LGHNA, CDR2 YSLEER. The V and J ends lost 3 bases and 4 bases respectively, with 13 bases between them.

This clone has just one count. The chain uses TRBV27 and TRBJ2-5, with 12 positions matching TRBD2. V gave up 5 bases and J gave up 0 bases; unmatched junction bases: 4. This CDR3 has 16 amino acids. Germline CDR1 is MNHEY and CDR2 is SMNVEV (reference sequence). The CDR3, as DNA: TGTGCCAGCAGTCTCGGACTAGCGGGACACCAAGAGACCCAGTACTTC. The encoded protein is CASSLGLAGHQETQYF.

This clone was seen only once. The genes are TRBV20-1 and TRBJ2-1; D gene unclear. V was cut by 5 bases and J by 8 bases, with 10 bases left in between. The CDR3 extends over 11 amino acids. Looked up from germline, CDR1 is DFQATT and CDR2 is SNEGSKA (reference sequence). The CDR3 DNA follows: TGCAGTGCTTCCATGTCCCATGAGCAGTTCTTC. Amino acids: CSASMSHEQFF.

The chain uses TRBV5-1 and TRBJ1-4, with TRBD1 matching over 9 bases. Germline lookup yields CDR1 SGHRS and CDR2 YFSETQ. V was clipped by 4 bases and J by 8 bases; unmatched bases: 6. CDR3 length: 14 amino acids. The CDR3 here is CASSRDRAGEKLFF. As DNA, the CDR3 is TGCGCCAGCAGCCGGGACAGGGCAGGCGAAAAACTGTTTTTT. The variable domain in full, with the rest retrieved from reference TRBV5-1 and TRBJ1-4, is KAGVTQTPRYLIKTRGQQVTLSCSPISGHRSVSWYQQTPGQGLQFLFEYFSETQRNKGNFPGRFSGRQFSNSRSEMNVSTLELGDSALYLCASSRDRAGEKLFFGSGTQLSVL.

The rearrangement uses TRBV2 and TRBJ1-4, with D perhaps TRBD1 (6 bases). The CDR3 covers 14 residues. Trimming stripped 6 bases from V and 7 bases from J, with 15 bases between. Germline V gives CDR1 SNHLY, CDR2 FYNNEI. The CDR3 coding sequence is TGTGCCAGCAGACAGGGTGGGATTGGTGAAAAACTGTTTTTT. It yields the protein CASRQGGIGEKLFF.

The chain has TRBV5-4 and TRBJ2-7, with a possible D match to TRBD1 (5 bases). V was shortened by 2 bases and J by 0 bases, with 18 bases between the two germline ends. This CDR3 comprises 17 residues. CDR1 is SGHNT, CDR2 YYREEE, per germline (reference sequence). The CDR3 DNA follows: TGTGCCAGCAGCTTTGGGTTGGGGCAGGGCCTCTCCTACGAGCAGTACTTC. Protein sequence: CASSFGLGQGLSYEQYF. Full variable domain (missing parts from reference TRBV5-4 and TRBJ2-7): ETGVTQSPTHLIKTRGQQVTLRCSSQSGHNTVSWYQQALGQGPQFIFQYYREEENGRGNFPPRFSGLQFPNYSSELNVNALELDDSALYLCASSFGLGQGLSYEQYFGPGTRLTVT.

This clone appeared a few times. V and J are TRBV12-3 or TRBV12-4 and TRBJ1-1, with no clear D. The CDR3 extends over 11 amino acids. The V end lost 3 bases, the J end lost 5 bases, and 4 bases lay between the germline ends. DNA for the CDR3: TGTGCCAGCAGTTTTTTAACTGAAGCTTTCTTT. This codes for CASSFLTEAFF.

The chain recombines TRBV6-5 with TRBJ2-4; 8 bases match TRBD1. The CDR3 totals 15 residues. With 4 bases clipped from V and 2 bases from J, the junction kept 4 bases outside the gene matches. From germline, CDR1 is MNHEY and CDR2 SVGAGI. CDR3: CASSFTGGTKNIQYF. For the CDR3, the DNA is TGTGCCAGCAGTTTTACAGGGGGGACCAAAAACATTCAGTACTTC.

The CDR3 DNA reads as TGTGCCAGCAGCCTAACAACCGGGACTAGCGGGGTCGGCTCCTACAATGAGCAGTTCTTC. Its protein product is CASSLTTGTSGVGSYNEQFF. The V and J genes are TRBV3-1 (or the pseudogene TRBV3-2) and TRBJ2-1; 13 bases agree with TRBD2. CDR1 and CDR2 from the germline V gene are LGHDT and YNNKEL (reference sequence). V shed 4 bases and J 0 bases; nucleotides not matched to a gene: 12. CDR3 size: 20 residues.

The gene calls are TRBV29-1 and TRBJ1-3, with D perhaps matching TRBD1 (6 bases). The V and J ends lost 5 bases and 7 bases respectively, with 9 bases between them. Germline V CDR1 and CDR2: SQVTM, ANQGSEA. The length of the CDR3 is 11 residues. CDR3 DNA: TGCAGCGTTCTCGACAGGAACACCATATATTTT. Protein: CSVLDRNTIYF.

V usage is TRBV29-1 and J usage is TRBJ2-1, with 7 positions matching TRBD2. J lost 2 bases, V lost 4 bases, and 8 bases had no gene match. This CDR3 comprises 15 residues. CDR1 and CDR2 from the germline V gene are SQVTM and ANQGSEA. CDR3 bases: TGCAGCGTTGGTGGGGGGGAAGGCCCCTACAATGAGCAGTTCTTC. It encodes CSVGGGEGPYNEQFF.

The chain combines TRBV16 with TRBJ2-2, with a possible D match to TRBD2 (6 bases). Germline loops: CDR1 KGHSY, CDR2 FQNENV. V shed 4 bases and J shed 1 base, with 13 bases lying between them. This CDR3 has 16 amino acids. In nucleotides, the CDR3 is TGTGCCAGCAGCCCCCCGGAGGGGCGGAACACCGGGGAGCTGTTTTTT. Protein: CASSPPEGRNTGELFF.

This clone was detected once. In DNA, the CDR3 is TGTGCCAGTAGTTCCCTCGGAGAAGGCCTTGCTGAAAAACTGTTTTTT. Its protein is CASSSLGEGLAEKLFF. The chain links TRBV19 to TRBJ1-4; D is unclear. Germline lookup yields CDR1 LNHDA and CDR2 SQIVND (reference sequence). The CDR3 runs 16 residues. Trimming stripped 5 bases from V and 7 bases from J, with 20 bases between.

The chain is built from TRBV6-6 and TRBJ2-7, with 8 positions matching TRBD1. The CDR3 totals 15 residues. The V segment lost 1 base and the J segment 5 bases; nucleotides outside the gene matches: 7. Germline lookup yields CDR1 MNHNY and CDR2 SVGAGI (reference sequence). CDR3: CASSYYRTGSDEQYF. The CDR3 DNA is TGTGCCAGCAGTTACTACAGGACAGGGTCGGACGAGCAGTACTTC.

This rearrangement joins TRBV29-1 to TRBJ2-7, with TRBD1 matching 8 bases. The ends lost 6 bases at V and 4 bases at J; junction bases unmatched: 8. CDR3 size: 13 residues. Germline V gives CDR1 SQVTM, CDR2 ANQGSEA. The CDR3 protein is CSVPGTGFYEQYF. CDR3 bases: TGCAGCGTCCCCGGGACAGGATTTTACGAGCAGTACTTC.

V is TRBV7-9 and J is TRBJ1-1; D gene uncertain. From germline, CDR1 is SEHNR and CDR2 FQNEAQ (reference sequence). The CDR3 contains 13 residues. The V and J ends lost 2 bases and 4 bases respectively, with 8 bases between them. CDR3 nucleotides: TGTGCCAGCAGCTTATCTGTTCCCACTGAAGCTTTCTTT. Translated, it gives CASSLSVPTEAFF.

The chain carries TRBV7-2 and TRBJ1-5; D is unclear. Trimming took 1 base from V and 0 from J, leaving 7 bases between them. CDR3 size: 15 residues. The germline V gene has CDR1 SGHTA and CDR2 FQGNSA. CDR3 region: CASSLDGDSNQPQHF. Written as DNA, the CDR3 is TGTGCCAGCAGCTTAGACGGGGATAGCAATCAGCCCCAGCATTTT.

The chain links TRBV29-1 to TRBJ1-1, with 7 bases lining up with TRBD1. V lost 7 bases, J lost 0 bases, and 5 bases stayed unmatched. CDR3 size: 13 residues. Germline loops: CDR1 SQVTM, CDR2 ANQGSEA. The CDR3 sequence is CSAGGQMNTEAFF. The CDR3 DNA reads TGCAGCGCCGGGGGACAGATGAACACTGAAGCTTTCTTT.

The chain uses TRBV4-3 and TRBJ1-5; D gene ambiguous. Per the germline V gene, CDR1 is LGHNA and CDR2 is YSLEER. V was cut by 1 base and J by 6 bases, with 7 bases left in between. CDR3 length equals 13 residues. Here the CDR3 reads CASSQVEGQPQHF. CDR3 nucleotides: TGCGCCAGCAGCCAAGTTGAGGGTCAGCCCCAGCATTTT.

The J gene is TRBJ1-1, the V gene TRBV4-1; 9 bases are shared with TRBD1. V lost 0 bases, J lost 4 bases, and 12 bases stayed unmatched. CDR3 length: 18 amino acids. Germline values: CDR1 MGHRA, CDR2 YSYEKL. CDR3 DNA sequence: TGCGCCAGCAGCCAAGATCTTGTTCGCCCGGACAGGGGCACTGAAGCTTTCTTT. This gives the protein CASSQDLVRPDRGTEAFF.

This clone was seen more than once but under ten times. The V gene is TRBV10-3, the J gene TRBJ1-4; D possibly corresponds to TRBD1 (6 bases). V lost 7 bases and J lost 7, with 13 bases in between. The CDR3 length is 13 residues. Germline CDR1 ENHRY, CDR2 SYGVKD. CDR3 sequence: CAIKAGVREKLFF. The CDR3 coding sequence is TGTGCCATCAAAGCAGGGGTTCGTGAAAAACTGTTTTTT.

The V call is TRBV27, the J call TRBJ1-5; 7 bases align to TRBD1. In germline, CDR1 is MNHEY, CDR2 SMNVEV (reference sequence). This CDR3 has 14 residues. J gave up 7 bases and V 5 bases, and 8 bases lay outside the gene matches. The DNA for the CDR3 is TGTGCCAGCAGTCCTCGGACAGGTATACAGCCCCAGCATTTT. Protein: CASSPRTGIQPQHF.

The rearrangement uses TRBV6-2 or TRBV6-3 and TRBJ2-7; no clear D. V dropped 2 bases and J dropped 3 bases, with 14 bases sitting between them. The CDR3 contains 15 residues. CDR1 MNHEY and CDR2 SVGEGT come from the germline V gene. The CDR3 region is CASSYVPLGYYEQYF. DNA of the CDR3: TGTGCCAGCAGTTACGTCCCCCTAGGTTACTACGAGCAGTACTTC.